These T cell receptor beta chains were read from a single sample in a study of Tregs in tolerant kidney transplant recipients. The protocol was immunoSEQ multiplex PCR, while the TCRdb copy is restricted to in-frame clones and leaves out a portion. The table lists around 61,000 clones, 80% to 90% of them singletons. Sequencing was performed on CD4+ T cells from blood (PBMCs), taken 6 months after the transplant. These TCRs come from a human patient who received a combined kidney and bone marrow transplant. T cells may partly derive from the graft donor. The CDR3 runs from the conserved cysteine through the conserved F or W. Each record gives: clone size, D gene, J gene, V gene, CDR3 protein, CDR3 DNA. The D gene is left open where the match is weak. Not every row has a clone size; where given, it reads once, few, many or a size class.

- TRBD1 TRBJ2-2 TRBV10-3 CAISGQGRNTGELFF TGTGCCATCAGCGGACAGGGGAGGAACACCGGGGAGCTGTTTTTT
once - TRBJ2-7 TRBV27 CASSLPPGPTYEQYF TGTGCCAGCAGTTTACCCCCAGGGCCCACCTACGAGCAGTACTTC
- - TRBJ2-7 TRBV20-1 CGGGFGYEQYF TGCGGGGGGGGCTTCGGCTACGAGCAGTACTTC
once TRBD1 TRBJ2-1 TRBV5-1 CASSLGRDRVEFF TGCGCCAGCAGTTTAGGCCGGGACAGGGTTGAATTCTTC
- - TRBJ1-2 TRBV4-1 CASSQVPQRLANYGYTF TGCGCCAGCAGCCAAGTGCCTCAGAGGCTAGCTAACTATGGCTACACCTTC
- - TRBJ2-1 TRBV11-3 CASSLDLDSAQFF TGTGCCAGCAGCTTAGATCTCGACTCCGCGCAGTTCTTC
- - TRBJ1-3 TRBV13 CASSLTARRVVNTIYF TGTGCCAGCAGCCTCACTGCGCGCAGGGTGGTTAACACCATATATTTT
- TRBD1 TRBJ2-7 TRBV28 CASSLSRGTGHSYEQYF TGTGCCAGCAGTTTATCCCGCGGGACAGGTCACTCCTACGAGCAGTACTTC
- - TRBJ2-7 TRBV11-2 CASSPRTGINEQYF TGTGCCAGCAGCCCCCGTACAGGGATAAACGAGCAGTACTTC
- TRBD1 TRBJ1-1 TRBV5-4 CASSLDRGPEAFF TGTGCCAGCAGCCTGGACAGGGGACCTGAAGCTTTCTTT
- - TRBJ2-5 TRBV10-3 CAISVRDSQETQYF TGTGCCATCAGTGTCCGGGACTCGCAAGAGACCCAGTACTTC
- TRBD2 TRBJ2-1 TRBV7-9 CASSRLAGDLNEQFF TGTGCCAGCAGCCGACTAGCGGGAGATCTCAATGAGCAGTTCTTC
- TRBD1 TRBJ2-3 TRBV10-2 CASRPPGTGRRSTQYF TGCGCCAGCAGACCACCAGGGACAGGGCGCCGGAGTACGCAGTATTTT
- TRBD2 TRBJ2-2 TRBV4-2 CASSPSSGRATGELFF TGTGCCAGCAGCCCCTCTAGCGGGAGGGCCACCGGGGAGCTGTTTTTT
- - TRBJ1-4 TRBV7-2 CASSFLLAGNEKLFF TGTGCCAGCAGCTTTTTACTCGCGGGAAATGAAAAACTGTTTTTT
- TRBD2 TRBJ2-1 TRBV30 CAWSWRGLVNEQFF TGTGCCTGGAGTTGGCGGGGGTTAGTGAATGAGCAGTTCTTC
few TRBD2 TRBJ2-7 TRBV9 CASSVGREGYEQYF TGTGCCAGCAGCGTTGGCCGGGAGGGCTACGAGCAGTACTTC
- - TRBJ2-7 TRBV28 CASSKYDRATYEQYF TGTGCCAGCAGCAAATACGACAGAGCAACCTACGAGCAGTACTTC
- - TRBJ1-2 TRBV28 CASTQGGANYGYTF TGTGCCAGCACCCAGGGCGGGGCTAACTATGGCTACACCTTC
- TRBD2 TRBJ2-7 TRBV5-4 CASSPSLAGVGEQYF TGTGCCAGCAGCCCCTCACTCGCGGGAGTGGGCGAGCAGTACTTC
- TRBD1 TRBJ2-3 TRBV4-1 CASSQDFDRGNTDTQYF TGCGCCAGCAGCCAAGACTTCGACAGGGGGAACACAGATACGCAGTATTTT
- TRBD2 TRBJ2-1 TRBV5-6 CASRYLAGGPYNEQFF TGTGCCAGCAGGTATCTAGCGGGAGGGCCTTACAATGAGCAGTTCTTC
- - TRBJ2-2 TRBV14 CASSRNREGTGELFF TGTGCCAGCAGCCGAAACAGGGAGGGGACCGGGGAGCTGTTTTTT
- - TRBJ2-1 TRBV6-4 CASDCRPDPGNEQFF TGTGCCAGCGACTGCCGGCCAGACCCCGGAAATGAGCAGTTCTTC
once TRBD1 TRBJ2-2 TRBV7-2 CASSLSRTGTGELFF TGTGCCAGCAGCTTATCCAGGACAGGAACCGGGGAGCTGTTTTTT
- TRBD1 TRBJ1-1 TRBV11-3 CASSLQGAENTEAFF TGTGCCAGCAGCCTTCAGGGGGCAGAGAACACTGAAGCTTTCTTT
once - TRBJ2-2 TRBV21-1 CASSKDRVGGELFF TGTGCCAGCAGCAAAGACAGGGTCGGCGGGGAGCTGTTTTTT
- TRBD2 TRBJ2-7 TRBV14 CASSRSYVPSGSSSYEQYF TGTGCCAGCAGCCGCTCCTACGTCCCTAGCGGGTCGAGCTCCTACGAGCAGTACTTC
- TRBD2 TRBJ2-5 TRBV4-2 CASSQLAGGGTQYF TGTGCCAGCAGCCAACTAGCGGGAGGTGGGACCCAGTACTTC
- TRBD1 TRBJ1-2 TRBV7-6 CASSSRQGQIYGYTF TGTGCCAGCAGCTCCAGACAGGGGCAAATATATGGCTACACCTTC
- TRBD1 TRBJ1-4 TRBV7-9 CASSPPTGRGEKLFF TGTGCCAGCAGCCCGCCGACAGGGAGAGGAGAAAAACTGTTTTTT